The clone carrying this TCR beta chain was seen a few times. Its antigen is not identified. Per sample, a minimum of 6 million PBMCs were isolated. Then a second PCR, running about 6 to 12 cycles, was carried out with a sample-barcoded 5' primer and a J-beta primer mix. Each TCR beta cDNA got a 12-nucleotide random molecular identifier. TCRdb re-analysed the 5' RACE reads in MiXCR, keeping a single row per CDR3 protein. The sample lists around 800,000 distinct CDR3 sequences, roughly 46% seen once, with around a sixth in the top ten. Germline assignment: CDR1 MNHEY and CDR2 SMNVEV (reference sequence). The CDR3 consists of 15 residues. With 2 bases removed from V and 3 bases from J, the gap between germline ends came to 11 bases. The data originate from a study of blood T cells in healthy people across ages. The wider study: Using template switching, researchers captured about one barcoded beta molecule for each two T cells. The study's findings and limits: In long-lived donors, naive CD4+ cell counts and diversity exceeded those of aged donors.

The sample comprised blood. The genes are TRBV27 and TRBJ1-5; D is unresolved. The TCR was taken from an elderly man in good health. The CDR3 bases are TGTGCCAGCAGTTTAGAGACGCATTACAATCAGCCCCAGCATTTT. Protein product: CASSLETHYNQPQHF.